The T cell receptor beta chain described here comes from a study of blood T cells in healthy people across ages. Study results and caveats: Age brought a roughly linear fall in TCR beta diversity measured per million T cells. The donors' CMV status was not determined, possibly confounding changes in expanded clonotypes.

Isolated PBMCs totaled at least 6.5 million in each sample. V lost 3 bases to trimming and J lost 2 bases, with 11 bases between them. Germline V gene lookup returns CDR1 KGHDR and CDR2 SFDVKD. CDR3 length equals 15 residues. To note about this clonotype: Its antigen remains unknown.

A second PCR, run for 7 to 11 cycles, used a sample-barcoded 5' primer plus a J-beta primer mix. All cDNA molecules were each tagged by a template-switch adaptor with 12 random nucleotides. One entry per CDR3 protein, called by TCRdb with MiXCR from the 5' RACE reads. The sample holds fewer than 900,000 distinct CDR3 sequences, around 36% seen once. The gene calls are TRBV24-1 and TRBJ2-3, with D perhaps TRBD1 (5 bases). Sequencing was done on a sample of blood. This receptor was identified in a man between 18 and 29 years old in good health. The CDR3 coding sequence is TGTGCCACCAGTGATCGCAGACAGAACACAGATACGCAGTATTTT. It encodes CATSDRRQNTDTQYF.